Listed here are 23 T cell receptor beta chains from one sample, sequenced in a study of blood T cell repertoires in COVID-19. Some clones are missing from TCRdb's copy, which holds only in-frame ones; the method was immunoSEQ multiplex PCR. The profile shows under 150,000 clones, approximately 85% of them singletons. Sequenced input: peripheral blood. The receptors here all came from a human donor in a cohort sampled during active COVID-19.

The chain is built from TRBV7-9 and TRBJ2-5; D possibly corresponds to TRBD2 (6 bases). V was clipped by 7 bases and J by 3 bases, with 12 bases between them. CDR1 and CDR2 from the germline V gene are SEHNR and FQNEAQ (reference sequence). The CDR3 contains 13 residues. The CDR3 DNA follows: TGTGCCAGCACCCCTCGCGGGGAAGAGACCCAGTACTTC. It is translated as CASTPRGEETQYF.

The chain has TRBV11-2 and TRBJ2-1, with TRBD2 matching over 8 bases. This CDR3 comprises 16 residues. Germline CDR1 is SGHAT and CDR2 is FQNNGV. Trimming removed 6 bases from V and 4 bases from J; junction bases left unmatched: 11. CDR3 coding DNA: TGTGCCAGCAGTTATAAGCGGGGGTATAGTTACAATGAGCAGTTCTTC. The encoded protein is CASSYKRGYSYNEQFF.

V and J are TRBV1 and TRBJ2-5; the DNA was not used to check the table's D call, TRBD2. TRBV1 is recorded as a pseudogene. The CDR3 runs to 16 residues. CDR3 nucleotide sequence: TGCACCAGCAGCCAAGTAAGTAGCGGGATCGGCGAGACCCAGTACTTC. As protein: CTSSQVSSGIGETQYF.

V and J are TRBV18 and TRBJ1-4; D gene ambiguous. The CDR3 loop spans 16 amino acids. The ends were cut back, 1 base at V and 0 bases at J, with 9 bases in the middle. From germline, CDR1 is KGHSH and CDR2 LQKENI. DNA for the CDR3: TGTGCCAGCTCACCACGCCCCCGGGCAACTAATGAAAAACTGTTTTTT. Encoded protein: CASSPRPRATNEKLFF. The complete variable domain, with remaining parts taken from reference TRBV18 and TRBJ1-4, reads NAGVMQNPRHLVRRRGQEARLRCSPMKGHSHVYWYRQLPEEGLKFMVYLQKENIIDESGMPKERFSAEFPKEGPSILRIQQVVRGDSAAYFCASSPRPRATNEKLFFGSGTQLSVL.

This clone was picked up many times. The chain has TRBV5-4 and TRBJ2-3; 7 nucleotides match TRBD2. J lost 2 bases, V lost 5 bases, and 8 bases had no gene match. Per germline, CDR1 SGHNT and CDR2 YYREEE (reference sequence). The CDR3 extends over 15 amino acids. The CDR3 sequence: CASRDQRGSTDTQYF. The CDR3 DNA reads TGTGCCAGCAGGGACCAGCGGGGCTCCACAGATACGCAGTATTTT.

The rearrangement links TRBV5-1 to TRBJ1-2; D perhaps matches TRBD1 (6 bases). V was cut by 1 base and J by 4 bases, with 11 bases left in between. Germline loops: CDR1 SGHRS, CDR2 YFSETQ. The CDR3 is made up of 14 amino acids. The chain's CDR3 is CASSLNQGSYGYTF. The CDR3 region has the DNA TGCGCCAGCAGCTTGAATCAGGGGAGCTATGGCTACACCTTC.

The V call is TRBV2, the J call TRBJ2-5; D is uncertain. Between the trimmed V and J ends, which lost 4 bases and 0 bases, there was a span of 12 bases. Germline CDR1 reads SNHLY; CDR2 reads FYNNEI. This CDR3 is 15 amino acids long. The CDR3 nucleotides read TGTGCCAGCAGTGGTAGCCGAACGTACCAAGAGACCCAGTACTTC. It is translated as CASSGSRTYQETQYF.

V is TRBV7-8 and J is TRBJ2-3, with TRBD2 identical over 7 bases. V lost 6 bases, J lost 2 bases, and 17 bases stayed unmatched. The germline V gene encodes CDR1 SGHVS and CDR2 FQNEAQ. The length of the CDR3 is 18 residues. As DNA, the CDR3 is TGTGCCAGCAGTCCTCCGGGACTAACGGATACCGCCACAGATACGCAGTATTTT. Its translation is CASSPPGLTDTATDTQYF.

V is TRBV9 and J is TRBJ2-5; D unresolved. The CDR3 extends over 13 amino acids. Germline V gene lookup returns CDR1 SGDLS and CDR2 YYNGEE. Between the trimmed V and J ends, which lost 2 bases and 5 bases, there was a span of 10 bases. In DNA form, the CDR3 reads TGTGCCAGCAGCGTCTCCTTATCGGAGACCCAGTACTTC. This codes for CASSVSLSETQYF.

V and J are TRBV20-1 and TRBJ1-4; D unclear. Germline lookup yields CDR1 DFQATT and CDR2 SNEGSKA (reference sequence). This CDR3 has 13 residues. Trimming removed 3 bases from V and 7 bases from J, with 12 bases in between. The CDR3 is CSASEESSEKLFF. DNA for the CDR3: TGCAGTGCTAGTGAGGAGTCTAGTGAAAAACTGTTTTTT.

The chain couples TRBV27 to TRBJ1-4; weak D call: TRBD1 (5 bases). Trimming stripped 0 bases from V and 8 bases from J, with 19 bases between. The CDR3 extends over 17 amino acids. The V gene's germline CDR1 is MNHEY and CDR2 SMNVEV (reference sequence). The CDR3 loop reads CASSLSQNAGLLEKLFF. The CDR3 DNA follows: TGTGCCAGCAGTTTATCGCAGAATGCAGGGTTATTGGAAAAACTGTTTTTT.

V usage is TRBV25-1 and J usage is TRBJ1-2; a weak D match, TRBD1 (6 bases). V was pared by 10 bases and J by 1 base, with 13 bases between. Germline assignment: CDR1 MGHDK and CDR2 SYGVNS. The length of the CDR3 is 13 residues. CDR3 residues: CATRRGGNYGYTF. The CDR3 coding sequence is TGTGCCACCCGACGAGGGGGTAACTATGGCTACACCTTC.

The J gene is TRBJ2-1, the V gene TRBV5-1; 9 nucleotides line up with TRBD1. From germline, CDR1 is SGHRS and CDR2 YFSETQ. J was trimmed by 5 bases and V by 0 bases; bases with no gene match: 6. This CDR3 comprises 16 residues. This CDR3 reads CASSLGGTGRNNEQFF. CDR3 DNA: TGCGCCAGCAGCTTGGGTGGGACAGGGCGTAACAATGAGCAGTTCTTC.

With regard to this clone: The junction departs from the called germline gene at one end, perhaps through a read error. This chain uses TRBV12-5 with TRBJ2-1; D is perhaps TRBD1 (6 bases). Germline lookup yields CDR1 LGHNT and CDR2 FRNRAP. The CDR3 totals 12 residues. The CDR3 bases are TGTGCTAGTGTTTTGGGGGCCTATGAGCAGTTCTTC. Amino acid sequence: CASVLGAYEQFF.

The chain has TRBV9 and TRBJ1-2, with D perhaps matching TRBD1 (6 bases). Looked up from germline, CDR1 is SGDLS and CDR2 is YYNGEE. The V and J ends lost 0 bases and 10 bases respectively, with 22 bases between them. The length of the CDR3 is 16 residues. The CDR3: CASSVEPTGRTGFYTF. DNA of the CDR3: TGTGCCAGCAGCGTAGAACCGACAGGCCGAACCGGGTTCTACACCTTC.

This clone has a count of ten or more. The rearrangement joins TRBV7-6 to TRBJ2-7, with D possibly matching TRBD1 (5 bases). Per germline, CDR1 SGHVS and CDR2 FNYEAQ. V was pared by 1 base and J by 6 bases, with 10 bases between. The CDR3 has 13 residues. The CDR3 nucleotides are TGTGCCAGCAGCTTAGAGGACACTGGCGAGCAGTACTTC. This codes for CASSLEDTGEQYF.

The rearrangement uses TRBV9 and TRBJ1-2; 11 bases fit TRBD1. V dropped 8 bases and J dropped 6; count of bases not matched to a gene: 6. Germline V gene sequence: CDR1 SGDLS, CDR2 YYNGEE. This CDR3 has 13 amino acids. CDR3 protein: CASKDRGLDGYTF. CDR3 nucleotides: TGTGCCAGTAAGGACAGGGGGCTTGATGGCTACACCTTC.

This chain links TRBV6-5 with TRBJ2-5; D is unresolved. The CDR3 sequence is 15 residues long. V was cut by 6 bases and J by 7 bases, with 21 bases left in between. The germline V gene has CDR1 MNHEY and CDR2 SVGAGI. The CDR3 bases are TGTGCCAGCAGCCCGCAGCCCCAGGTGATCGGGACCCAGTACTTC. It codes for CASSPQPQVIGTQYF.

This chain links TRBV30 with TRBJ1-2, with 8 bases matching TRBD1. CDR1 is GTSNPN, CDR2 SVGIG, per germline (reference sequence). The trim removed 5 bases at V and 6 bases at J, leaving 5 bases unmatched. This CDR3 has 12 amino acids. CDR3 sequence reads: CAWAGQGNGYTF. The CDR3 region has the DNA TGTGCCTGGGCCGGACAGGGTAATGGCTACACCTTC. The full variable domain, its missing parts supplied by reference TRBV30 and TRBJ1-2, is SQTIHQWPATLVQPVGSPLSLECTVEGTSNPNLYWYRQAAGRGLQLLFYSVGIGQISSEVPQNLSASRPQDRQFILSSKKLLLSDSGFYLCAWAGQGNGYTFGSGTRLTVV.

J is TRBJ1-6 and V is TRBV7-2; no clear D gene. The CDR3 totals 14 residues. Germline V gene lookup returns CDR1 SGHTA and CDR2 FQGNSA. Trimming cost V 2 bases and J 8 bases, with 10 bases left between them. The CDR3 loop is CASSLTPGDSPLHF. Here the CDR3 DNA reads TGTGCCAGCAGCTTAACACCGGGAGATTCACCCCTCCACTTT.

The chain has TRBV21-1 and TRBJ2-1; the table assigns TRBD2, which was not confirmed against the DNA. TRBV21-1 is recorded as a pseudogene. This CDR3 comprises 14 residues. CDR3 loop: CASSKGGRACEQFF. The CDR3 coding sequence is TGTGCCAGCAGCAAAGGTGGGAGGGCCTGTGAGCAGTTCTTC.

The rearrangement uses TRBV5-4 and TRBJ2-3, with D tentatively TRBD2 (6 bases). The length of the CDR3 is 17 residues. V was pared by 0 bases and J by 2 bases, with 16 bases between. The germline CDR1 and CDR2 sequences are SGHNT and YYREEE (reference sequence). The CDR3 region is CASSLAGGAQLTDTQYF. In nucleotides, the CDR3 is TGTGCCAGCAGCTTGGCTGGAGGGGCCCAGCTCACAGATACGCAGTATTTT. Drawing the rest from reference TRBV5-4 and TRBJ2-3, the complete variable domain is ETGVTQSPTHLIKTRGQQVTLRCSSQSGHNTVSWYQQALGQGPQFIFQYYREEENGRGNFPPRFSGLQFPNYSSELNVNALELDDSALYLCASSLAGGAQLTDTQYFGPGTRLTVL.

The chain recombines TRBV12-3 or TRBV12-4 with TRBJ1-2, with D uncertain. This CDR3 has 13 amino acids. Deletions cut 5 bases from V and 2 bases from J, with 9 bases between. Here the CDR3 DNA reads TGTGCCAGCAGTCGGTCGGAGAACTATGGCTACACCTTC. Its translation: CASSRSENYGYTF.